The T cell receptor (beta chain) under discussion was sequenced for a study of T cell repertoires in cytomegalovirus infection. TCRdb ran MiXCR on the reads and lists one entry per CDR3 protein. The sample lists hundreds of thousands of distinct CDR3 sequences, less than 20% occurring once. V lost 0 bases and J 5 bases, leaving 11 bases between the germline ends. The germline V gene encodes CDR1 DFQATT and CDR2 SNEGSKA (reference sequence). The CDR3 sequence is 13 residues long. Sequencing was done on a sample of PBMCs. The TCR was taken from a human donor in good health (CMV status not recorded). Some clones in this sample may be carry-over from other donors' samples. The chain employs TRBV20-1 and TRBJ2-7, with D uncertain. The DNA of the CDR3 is TGCAGTGCTAGAGATTCCCCCGACCACGAGCAGTACTTC. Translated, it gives CSARDSPDHEQYF.